The 21 T cell receptor beta chains in this list originate from one sample, sequenced in a study of shared clonotypes between healthy human individuals. Sequencing used immunoSEQ multiplex PCR; TCRdb keeps in-frame clones, though not all of them. In the table there are about 1.5 million clones, 98% of which are singletons. The specimen sequenced was naive CD4+ T cells sorted from blood. Subset here: CD45RA+ positively selected. The receptors stem from a man aged 30 to 39 in good health.

This clone was recorded once. The chain is built from TRBV7-6 and TRBJ1-1; possible D gene TRBD1, 5 bases. CDR3 length: 16 amino acids. Trimming stripped 5 bases from V and 0 bases from J, with 16 bases between. Germline values: CDR1 SGHVS, CDR2 FNYEAQ. The CDR3 reads CASSPRLGEVNTEAFF. The DNA of the CDR3 is TGTGCCAGCAGCCCTCGACTGGGGGAGGTGAACACTGAAGCTTTCTTT.

J is TRBJ2-7 and V is TRBV2; tentatively, D is TRBD1 or TRBD2 (5 bases each). This CDR3 contains 15 residues. CDR1 and CDR2 (germline): SNHLY, FYNNEI. Deletions cut 2 bases from V and 6 bases from J, with 17 bases between. The CDR3 DNA sequence: TGTGCCAGCAGTGAATACGTGGGACCGTTCTTCGAGCAGTACTTC. Translation: CASSEYVGPFFEQYF.

This sequence joins TRBV5-1 and TRBJ2-7; 9 bases align to TRBD1. Trimming removed 5 bases from V and 5 bases from J; junction bases left unmatched: 8. The CDR3 contains 14 residues. Germline V lookup: CDR1 SGHRS, CDR2 YFSETQ. This chain's CDR3 is CASSYRDRADEQYF. The CDR3 DNA sequence: TGCGCCAGCAGTTACCGGGACAGGGCCGACGAGCAGTACTTC.

The chain combines TRBV18 with TRBJ2-2; 7 nucleotides line up with TRBD1. The J segment lost 2 bases and the V segment lost 3 bases, leaving 9 bases of the junction unmatched. CDR1 is KGHSH, CDR2 LQKENI, per germline. The CDR3 is made up of 17 amino acids. The CDR3 nucleotides read TGTGCCAGCTCACCCCAACAGACAGGGTTTAACACCGGGGAGCTGTTTTTT. Translation gives CASSPQQTGFNTGELFF. The whole variable domain, filled in from reference TRBV18 and TRBJ2-2, reads NAGVMQNPRHLVRRRGQEARLRCSPMKGHSHVYWYRQLPEEGLKFMVYLQKENIIDESGMPKERFSAEFPKEGPSILRIQQVVRGDSAAYFCASSPQQTGFNTGELFFGEGSRLTVL.

The chain has TRBV19 and TRBJ1-5; D is perhaps TRBD1 (5 bases). The CDR3 covers 16 residues. Germline V gene sequence: CDR1 LNHDA, CDR2 SQIVND (reference sequence). Trimming removed 2 bases at V and 0 bases at J, with 11 bases between. In nucleotides, the CDR3 is TGTGCCAGTAGTATAAGAGGAGGGGATAGCAATCAGCCCCAGCATTTT. It is translated as CASSIRGGDSNQPQHF. Based on the CDR3 plus reference TRBV19 and TRBJ1-5, the full variable domain is DGGITQSPKYLFRKEGQNVTLSCEQNLNHDAMYWYRQDPGQGLRLIYYSQIVNDFQKGDIAEGYSVSREKKESFPLTVTSAQKNPTAFYLCASSIRGGDSNQPQHFGDGTRLSIL.

The table lists this clone with a count of one. The chain is built from TRBV9 and TRBJ2-5; possibly TRBD1 for D (6 bases). This CDR3 has 14 amino acids. From germline, CDR1 is SGDLS and CDR2 YYNGEE. The V end was cut by 2 bases, the J end by 5 bases, with 13 bases between. CDR3 in amino acids: CASSVNRVGETQYF. The CDR3 coding sequence is TGTGCCAGCAGCGTTAACAGGGTTGGCGAGACCCAGTACTTC.

The rearrangement joins TRBV18 to TRBJ1-4; D is unresolved. Germline CDR1 is KGHSH and CDR2 is LQKENI. CDR3 size: 18 residues. V lost 5 bases and J lost 0, with 19 bases in between. CDR3 bases: TGTGCCAGCTCATTGCTGGTGAACAGTGGAACAACTAATGAAAAACTGTTTTTT. It is translated as CASSLLVNSGTTNEKLFF.

J is TRBJ2-1 and V is TRBV20-1; D uncertain. CDR3 length: 10 amino acids. V was cut by 6 bases and J by 7 bases, with 7 bases left in between. CDR1 and CDR2 from the germline V gene are DFQATT and SNEGSKA (reference sequence). The CDR3 coding sequence is TGCAGTGCCGTCTTAAATGAGCAGTTCTTC. Protein sequence: CSAVLNEQFF.

V and J are TRBV5-1 and TRBJ2-3, with D tentatively TRBD2 (5 bases). CDR1 is SGHRS and CDR2 is YFSETQ in the germline V gene. V was pared by 0 bases and J by 2 bases, with 10 bases between. The CDR3 contains 15 residues. In DNA, the CDR3 is TGCGCCAGCAGCTTGGGACGGGGAGACACAGATACGCAGTATTTT. Its protein product is CASSLGRGDTDTQYF.

The V call is TRBV11-2, the J call TRBJ2-1, with a weak D call TRBD2 (6 bases). Per germline, CDR1 SGHAT and CDR2 FQNNGV. The V gene lost 7 bases and the J gene lost 4 bases, with 11 bases spanning the gap. The CDR3 extends over 13 amino acids. CDR3 in amino acids: CASNRDSYNEQFF. DNA of the CDR3: TGTGCCAGCAACCGGGACTCTTACAATGAGCAGTTCTTC.

CDR3 DNA sequence: TGTGCCAGTAGTTCCCGGGACAGCTCCTATAGCAATCAGCCCCAGCATTTT. This encodes CASSSRDSSYSNQPQHF. The chain employs TRBV19 and TRBJ1-5, with 7 bases aligning to TRBD1. The CDR3 totals 17 residues. Trimming cost V 5 bases and J 0 bases; bases outside gene matches: 10. Looked up from germline, CDR1 is LNHDA and CDR2 is SQIVND (reference sequence).

This rearrangement joins TRBV5-1 to TRBJ2-1; TRBD1 aligns across 9 bases. Germline CDR1 and CDR2: SGHRS and YFSETQ. Losses at the gene ends were 3 bases for V and 4 bases for J; bases not matched to a gene: 11. This CDR3 has 17 residues. The CDR3 DNA reads TGCGCCAGCAGCTCGGGCCAGGGGACAGGGATTTACAATGAGCAGTTCTTC. Translating gives CASSSGQGTGIYNEQFF. The full variable domain, with the rest looked up from reference TRBV5-1 and TRBJ2-1, is KAGVTQTPRYLIKTRGQQVTLSCSPISGHRSVSWYQQTPGQGLQFLFEYFSETQRNKGNFPGRFSGRQFSNSRSEMNVSTLELGDSALYLCASSSGQGTGIYNEQFFGPGTRLTVL.

The chain uses TRBV9 and TRBJ2-1, with 12 nucleotides matching TRBD2. J gave up 10 bases and V 4 bases, and 6 bases lay outside the gene matches. The germline V gene has CDR1 SGDLS and CDR2 YYNGEE. CDR3 length: 14 amino acids. CDR3 nucleotide sequence: TGTGCCAGCAGCTCTGGACTAGCGGGGTGGGAGCAGTTCTTC. This codes for CASSSGLAGWEQFF. The whole variable domain, filled in from reference TRBV9 and TRBJ2-1, reads DSGVTQTPKHLITATGQRVTLRCSPRSGDLSVYWYQQSLDQGLQFLIQYYNGEERAKGNILERFSAQQFPDLHSELNLSSLELGDSALYFCASSSGLAGWEQFFGPGTRLTVL.

The chain carries TRBV28 and TRBJ2-7; no clear D. Trimming stripped 2 bases from V and 1 base from J, with 9 bases between. This CDR3 region has 14 residues. CDR1 and CDR2 (germline): MDHEN, SYDVKM. The CDR3 DNA follows: TGTGCCAGCAGTTTAATACATCCTTCCTACGAGCAGTACTTC. This sequence encodes CASSLIHPSYEQYF.

The rearrangement uses TRBV6-5 and TRBJ2-5; 8 bases map to TRBD2. Germline lookup yields CDR1 MNHEY and CDR2 SVGAGI. The CDR3 runs 14 residues. The ends lost 4 bases at V and 9 bases at J; junction bases unmatched: 10. The CDR3 DNA is TGTGCCAGCAGTTCATTAGCGGGGTTTTCGGCCCAGTACTTC. It specifies CASSSLAGFSAQYF.

This chain links TRBV11-2 with TRBJ2-1; unclear D gene. Per the germline V gene, CDR1 is SGHAT and CDR2 is FQNNGV. The CDR3 spans 13 residues. The germline V and J ends were trimmed by 0 bases and 6 bases, with 6 bases remaining between them. In nucleotides, the CDR3 is TGTGCCAGCAGCTTAGATTCAGCCAATGAGCAGTTCTTC. This sequence encodes CASSLDSANEQFF.

The genes are TRBV9 and TRBJ2-1, with 10 positions matching TRBD2. CDR1 and CDR2 (germline): SGDLS, YYNGEE. The CDR3 totals 14 residues. J was trimmed by 3 bases and V by 4 bases; bases with no gene match: 1. The CDR3 nucleotides are TGTGCCAGCAGCTCTAGCGGGAGCTACAATGAGCAGTTCTTC. This sequence encodes CASSSSGSYNEQFF.

V gene TRBV27 combines with J gene TRBJ2-3; no reliable D call. The CDR3 length is 17 residues. V lost 5 bases to trimming and J lost 6 bases, with 24 bases between them. CDR1 is MNHEY and CDR2 is SMNVEV in the germline V gene (reference sequence). The CDR3 DNA is TGTGCCAGCAGTCCACGTCCCACCTTTCGATGGTTGGATACGCAGTATTTT. As protein: CASSPRPTFRWLDTQYF.

About this clone itself: Other DNA sequences in the same sample also yield this CDR3. The rearrangement joins TRBV18 to TRBJ2-2; tentatively, D is TRBD1 (5 bases). V lost 2 bases and J 0 bases, leaving 7 bases between the germline ends. The CDR3 loop spans 15 amino acids. Germline assignment: CDR1 KGHSH and CDR2 LQKENI. The CDR3 spells CASSPTGTNTGELFF. In DNA form, the CDR3 reads TGTGCCAGCTCACCAACAGGAACGAACACCGGGGAGCTGTTTTTT.

The chain employs TRBV11-2 and TRBJ2-3, with D tentatively TRBD1 (6 bases). V was cut by 3 bases and J by 1 base, with 11 bases left in between. The CDR3 covers 15 residues. Germline V gives CDR1 SGHAT, CDR2 FQNNGV. The CDR3 DNA reads TGTGCCAGCAGCTTTAGACAGGCAGGCACAGATACGCAGTATTTT. This sequence encodes CASSFRQAGTDTQYF. Together with reference TRBV11-2 and TRBJ2-3, the CDR3 gives the full variable domain: EAGVAQSPRYKIIEKRQSVAFWCNPISGHATLYWYQQILGQGPKLLIQFQNNGVVDDSQLPKDRFSAERLKGVDSTLKIQPAKLEDSAVYLCASSFRQAGTDTQYFGPGTRLTVL.

Concerning this clone: This sample also contains other DNA sequences that code for the same CDR3. The chain employs TRBV18 and TRBJ2-1; 7 bases line up with TRBD1. The CDR3 has 16 residues. Per the germline V gene, CDR1 is KGHSH and CDR2 is LQKENI. V shed 0 bases, J shed 1 base, and the junction held 3 bases outside the gene matches. CDR3 DNA sequence: TGTGCCAGCTCACCACCTTCAGGGGGATCCTACAATGAGCAGTTCTTC. This gives the protein CASSPPSGGSYNEQFF. The entire variable domain, with the rest obtained from reference TRBV18 and TRBJ2-1, is as follows: NAGVMQNPRHLVRRRGQEARLRCSPMKGHSHVYWYRQLPEEGLKFMVYLQKENIIDESGMPKERFSAEFPKEGPSILRIQQVVRGDSAAYFCASSPPSGGSYNEQFFGPGTRLTVL.